What follows are 31 T cell receptor beta chains derived from one specimen sequenced in a study of vaccination effects on CD4 cells after COVID-19. Their antigens are not known. Cells that had been cultured for 10 days were the source of isolated CD4+ T cells. Clones were read by immunoSEQ multiplex PCR, and TCRdb kept only the in-frame ones, dropping some. The repertoire holds tens of thousands of clones, with less than 75% as singletons. The material sequenced was CD4+ T cells from PBMCs cultured without peptide, taken before COVID-19 vaccination. These receptor sequences come from a human donor who received a COVID-19 vaccine.

This rearrangement joins TRBV7-8 to TRBJ2-1; D possibly corresponds to TRBD1 (5 bases). CDR1 is SGHVS and CDR2 is FQNEAQ in the germline V gene. V lost 1 base and J lost 4, with 8 bases in between. CDR3 length: 14 residues. Written as DNA, the CDR3 is TGTGCCAGCAGCTTAGAGTGGACATACAATGAGCAGTTCTTC. Translated, it gives CASSLEWTYNEQFF.

The chain couples TRBV6-5 to TRBJ1-1; D gene ambiguous. The V and J ends lost 6 bases and 1 base respectively, with 9 bases between them. The CDR3 length is 13 residues. From germline, CDR1 is MNHEY and CDR2 SVGAGI. The CDR3, as DNA: TGTGCCAGCAGCCCACCAGAGAACACTGAAGCTTTCTTT. It translates to CASSPPENTEAFF.

The chain is built from TRBV3-1 (or the pseudogene TRBV3-2) and TRBJ1-1; D gene ambiguous. CDR3 length equals 14 residues. Looked up from germline, CDR1 is LGHDT and CDR2 is YNNKEL (reference sequence). Trimming removed 1 base from V and 1 base from J, with 7 bases in between. The CDR3 region has the DNA TGTGCCAGCAGCCAAGTTGAGGGGAACACTGAAGCTTTCTTT. Amino acids: CASSQVEGNTEAFF.

The chain links TRBV5-4 to TRBJ1-2, with D perhaps TRBD1 (5 bases). Germline values: CDR1 SGHNT, CDR2 YYREEE (reference sequence). V lost 0 bases to trimming and J lost 8 bases, with 17 bases between them. This CDR3 is built from 15 residues. CDR3 loop: CASSLGAREAVGYTF. For the CDR3, the DNA is TGTGCCAGCAGCTTGGGGGCCAGGGAGGCGGTCGGCTACACCTTC.

This chain uses TRBV5-1 with TRBJ2-3, with 10 bases fitting TRBD1. The CDR3 spans 16 residues. Germline loops: CDR1 SGHRS, CDR2 YFSETQ. The J segment lost 7 bases and the V segment lost 2 bases, leaving 10 bases of the junction unmatched. CDR3 coding DNA: TGCGCCAGCAGCTTCCAGGGACAGGGGAGCCAGAATACGCAGTATTTT. Protein sequence: CASSFQGQGSQNTQYF.

The genes are TRBV6-5 and TRBJ2-5, with D possibly matching TRBD2 (5 bases). This CDR3 has 13 amino acids. Germline lookup yields CDR1 MNHEY and CDR2 SVGAGI. V dropped 7 bases and J dropped 2 bases, with 11 bases sitting between them. The CDR3 is CASMRVKQETQYF. In DNA, the CDR3 is TGTGCCAGCATGAGGGTAAAGCAAGAGACCCAGTACTTC.

A note on this clone: Mismatch with germline at one junction end may stem from a read error. The sample contains more than one DNA sequence encoding this CDR3. The chain links TRBV11-2 to TRBJ2-7, with no clear D. The germline V gene has CDR1 SGHAT and CDR2 FQNNGV. This CDR3 has 13 residues. The CDR3 bases are TGTGCTAGCAGCTTAGAAAGGAGCTACGAGCAGTACTTC. This translates into CASSLERSYEQYF.

This chain uses TRBV30 with TRBJ2-6; 7 bases match TRBD2. Germline lookup yields CDR1 GTSNPN and CDR2 SVGIG (reference sequence). There are 17 residues in the CDR3. Losses at the gene ends were 0 bases for V and 3 bases for J; bases not matched to a gene: 8. The CDR3 nucleotides are TGTGCCTGGAGTGTACCAAGGGGCGGGAGTGGGGCCAACGTCCTGACTTTC. Its translation is CAWSVPRGGSGANVLTF.

J is TRBJ1-2 and V is TRBV5-1; D call uncertain. CDR1 is SGHRS, CDR2 YFSETQ, per germline. The length of the CDR3 is 14 residues. Between the trimmed V and J ends, which lost 0 bases and 2 bases, there was a span of 8 bases. CDR3 protein: CASSLAGQNYGYTF. DNA of the CDR3: TGCGCCAGCAGCTTGGCCGGCCAGAACTATGGCTACACCTTC. The full variable domain, completed using reference TRBV5-1 and TRBJ1-2, is KAGVTQTPRYLIKTRGQQVTLSCSPISGHRSVSWYQQTPGQGLQFLFEYFSETQRNKGNFPGRFSGRQFSNSRSEMNVSTLELGDSALYLCASSLAGQNYGYTFGSGTRLTVV.

This chain connects TRBV28 to TRBJ2-4; 12 bases fit TRBD2. This CDR3 has 14 amino acids. Germline CDR1 is MDHEN and CDR2 is SYDVKM. Losses at the gene ends were 7 bases for V and 6 bases for J; bases not matched to a gene: 4. CDR3 nucleotides: TGTGCCAGCAATCTAGCGGGAGGGCCAAACATTCAGTACTTC. Its translation is CASNLAGGPNIQYF.

This rearrangement joins TRBV4-3 to TRBJ1-4; the D is unclear. CDR1 is LGHNA and CDR2 is YSLEER in the germline V gene. The CDR3 extends over 17 amino acids. Trimming took 0 bases from V and 5 from J, leaving 16 bases between them. The DNA of the CDR3 is TGCGCCAGCAGCCAAGAGTGGCGGACGGCCCCGAATGAAAAACTGTTTTTT. This gives the protein CASSQEWRTAPNEKLFF.

This chain connects TRBV9 to TRBJ2-7; 7 bases align to TRBD1. The V gene end was trimmed by 4 bases and the J gene end by 5 bases; junction bases not matched to a gene: 6. Germline CDR1 is SGDLS and CDR2 is YYNGEE. The CDR3 loop spans 13 amino acids. Here the CDR3 DNA reads TGTGCCAGCAGCCGGGACAGTAAAGACGAGCAGTACTTC. As protein: CASSRDSKDEQYF.

The CDR3 loop reads CASSPGLAGGPTQYF. CDR3 coding DNA: TGTGCCAGCTCACCAGGGCTAGCGGGAGGGCCTACGCAGTATTTT. The chain employs TRBV18 and TRBJ2-3, with 12 nucleotides matching TRBD2. The junction had 5 bases not matched to a gene; V was cut back by 2 bases and J by 8 bases. Looked up from germline, CDR1 is KGHSH and CDR2 is LQKENI. This CDR3 has 15 residues.

By share of the sample, this clone is medium-sized. V and J are TRBV2 and TRBJ1-6, with 8 bases that match TRBD1. CDR1 SNHLY and CDR2 FYNNEI come from the germline V gene. CDR3 length: 14 amino acids. V trimming: 3 bases; J trimming: 10 bases; junction bases outside the gene matches: 5. The CDR3 nucleotides are TGTGCCAGCAGTGATAGGACAGGGAGCTCACCCCTCCACTTT. This encodes CASSDRTGSSPLHF. The full variable domain, completed using reference TRBV2 and TRBJ1-6, is EPEVTQTPSHQVTQMGQEVILRCVPISNHLYFYWYRQILGQKVEFLVSFYNNEISEKSEIFDDQFSVERPDGSNFTLKIRSTKLEDSAMYFCASSDRTGSSPLHFGNGTRLTVT.

The rearrangement joins TRBV24-1 to TRBJ1-2, with 8 bases fitting TRBD1. Germline V gene sequence: CDR1 KGHDR, CDR2 SFDVKD. The CDR3 is 13 residues long. V lost 2 bases to trimming and J lost 7 bases; unmatched junction nucleotides: 2. CDR3 bases: TGTGCCACCAGTGATTCGGACAGGGCTGGCTACACCTTC. Protein product: CATSDSDRAGYTF.

The chain recombines TRBV3-1 (or the pseudogene TRBV3-2) with TRBJ2-7; tentative D call: TRBD1 (6 bases). The CDR3 is made up of 12 amino acids. Trimming left V 4 bases short and J 6 bases short, with 10 bases between. The germline gives CDR1 LGHDT, CDR2 YNNKEL (reference sequence). CDR3 amino acids: CASSPTRGEQYF. The CDR3 DNA reads as TGTGCCAGCAGCCCTACCAGGGGCGAGCAGTACTTC.

V and J are TRBV11-2 and TRBJ1-4; D gene uncertain. The germline V gene has CDR1 SGHAT and CDR2 FQNNGV. V gave up 5 bases and J gave up 0 bases, with 4 bases separating them. The CDR3 totals 13 residues. The CDR3 spells CASSPSTNEKLFF. CDR3 nucleotides: TGTGCCAGCAGCCCGTCAACTAATGAAAAACTGTTTTTT.

The V and J genes are TRBV2 and TRBJ2-3; TRBD2 matches at 8 bases. The CDR3 consists of 15 residues. Germline V CDR1 and CDR2: SNHLY, FYNNEI. V gave up 6 bases and J gave up 5 bases; unmatched junction bases: 10. The CDR3 coding sequence is TGTGCCAGCAGGGACACGGGGGGGCTTGGAGATACGCAGTATTTT. It encodes CASRDTGGLGDTQYF.

This chain connects TRBV12-3 or TRBV12-4 to TRBJ2-1; D uncertain. This CDR3 spans 11 amino acids. V lost 11 bases to trimming and J lost 7 bases, with 12 bases between them. CDR3 sequence: CAAPQWNEQFF. CDR3 in DNA: TGTGCCGCCCCGCAGTGGAATGAGCAGTTCTTC.

This chain connects TRBV6-2 or TRBV6-3 to TRBJ2-1, with TRBD2 identical over 7 bases. The CDR3 contains 17 residues. Trimming took 5 bases from V and 3 from J; bases not matched to a gene: 13. Germline CDR1 reads MNHEY; CDR2 reads SVGEGT. CDR3 loop: CASSPPWEGRYYNEQFF. The DNA for the CDR3 is TGTGCCAGCAGTCCCCCCTGGGAGGGGCGATACTACAATGAGCAGTTCTTC.

This chain links TRBV5-1 with TRBJ1-6, with unresolved D. Germline-derived CDR1 and CDR2 are SGHRS and YFSETQ. The CDR3 totals 14 residues. V lost 4 bases and J lost 7, with 12 bases in between. This chain's CDR3 is CASSTGTANSPLHF. The CDR3 DNA sequence: TGCGCCAGCAGCACGGGTACAGCAAATTCACCCCTCCACTTT.

This clone was seen only a few times. The chain has TRBV4-3 and TRBJ2-5; D remains ambiguous. Germline CDR1 LGHNA, CDR2 YSLEER. The CDR3 extends over 15 amino acids. The V end lost 0 bases, the J end lost 2 bases, and 10 bases lay between the germline ends. In DNA, the CDR3 is TGCGCCAGCAGCCAAGATTACAGACTTCAAGAGACCCAGTACTTC. Protein sequence: CASSQDYRLQETQYF.

The gene calls are TRBV12-3 or TRBV12-4 and TRBJ1-2; D is possibly TRBD1 (6 bases). V dropped 5 bases and J dropped 4 bases, with 11 bases sitting between them. The CDR3 contains 13 residues. The CDR3 here is CASSLTGSYGYTF. The CDR3 region has the DNA TGTGCCAGCAGTCTGACAGGATCCTATGGCTACACCTTC.

The chain links TRBV30 to TRBJ1-5; possible D gene TRBD1, 5 bases. Germline assignment: CDR1 GTSNPN and CDR2 SVGIG (reference sequence). Trimming took off 5 bases at V and 4 bases at J, with 15 bases between the two ends. This CDR3 comprises 14 residues. The CDR3 here is CAWGTVAANQPQHF. CDR3 sequence (DNA): TGTGCCTGGGGGACCGTGGCAGCTAATCAGCCCCAGCATTTT.

This clone has only one observation. In DNA, the CDR3 is TGTGCCAGCAGTAGGACAGGGAGGGCGAGCAATCAGCCCCAGCATTTT. Translated: CASSRTGRASNQPQHF. The genes are TRBV28 and TRBJ1-5; 8 positions match TRBD1. There are 16 residues in the CDR3. Germline V gene data show CDR1 as MDHEN and CDR2 as SYDVKM. The junction had 7 bases not matched to a gene; V was cut back by 5 bases and J by 1 base.

V is TRBV30 and J is TRBJ2-1; 7 bases agree with TRBD1. The V gene end was trimmed by 4 bases and the J gene end by 2 bases; junction bases not matched to a gene: 11. Germline CDR1 reads GTSNPN; CDR2 reads SVGIG (reference sequence). The CDR3 has 16 residues. CDR3 sequence: CAWTSVGTATYNEQFF. CDR3 in DNA: TGTGCCTGGACGTCCGTCGGGACAGCAACCTACAATGAGCAGTTCTTC.

The J gene is TRBJ2-5, the V gene TRBV27; possible D gene TRBD2, 5 bases. This CDR3 is 14 amino acids long. The germline V and J ends were trimmed by 2 bases and 5 bases, with 12 bases remaining between them. In germline, CDR1 is MNHEY, CDR2 SMNVEV (reference sequence). Here the CDR3 reads CASSLGGLGETQYF. The CDR3 DNA reads as TGTGCCAGCAGTTTAGGAGGCTTGGGGGAGACCCAGTACTTC.

This rearrangement joins TRBV27 to TRBJ1-5, with D possibly TRBD1 on 5 matching bases. The germline gives CDR1 MNHEY, CDR2 SMNVEV (reference sequence). The CDR3 is 13 amino acids. CDR3 sequence: CASGGIAYQPQHF. The CDR3 bases are TGTGCTAGCGGGGGGATTGCGTATCAGCCCCAGCATTTT.

V usage is TRBV28 and J usage is TRBJ2-7, with a tentative D call TRBD1 (6 bases). Germline assignment: CDR1 MDHEN and CDR2 SYDVKM. This CDR3 region has 15 residues. Trimming left V 4 bases short and J 0 bases short, with 13 bases between. CDR3: CASSWRRDISYEQYF. CDR3 DNA: TGTGCCAGCAGTTGGCGACGGGACATCTCCTACGAGCAGTACTTC.

This clone came up a few times. The rearrangement uses TRBV7-9 and TRBJ2-7; 11 nucleotides match TRBD1. This CDR3 is 17 amino acids long. V shed 4 bases and J 4 bases; nucleotides not matched to a gene: 12. Germline CDR1 SEHNR, CDR2 FQNEAQ (reference sequence). The CDR3 loop is CASSWGQGEIRRYEQYF. The CDR3 coding sequence is TGTGCCAGCAGCTGGGGACAGGGGGAGATAAGGAGGTACGAGCAGTACTTC.

The J gene is TRBJ2-1, the V gene TRBV6-5; D not resolved. The CDR3 spans 12 residues. From germline, CDR1 is MNHEY and CDR2 SVGAGI. V dropped 2 bases and J dropped 7 bases, with 6 bases sitting between them. This CDR3 reads CASSYDRNEQFF. The CDR3 nucleotides read TGTGCCAGCAGTTACGACCGGAATGAGCAGTTCTTC.